This T cell receptor (beta chain) stems from a study of T-cell reconstitution after alpha-beta-depleted transplantation in children (dated by TCRdb to the mid-2010s). As for the study more broadly: Using TCR repertoire profiling, the study followed T-cell immune reconstitution in a quantitative way in children after TCRalphabeta/CD19-depleted allogeneic hematopoietic cell transplantation.

A few counts support this clonotype. Its antigen remains unidentified. One base away there is no much larger clone; base qualities are not given. The method behind the library was PCR. The reads were generated on an Illumina HiSeq 2500. Molecular barcoding was employed in the preparation of TCR libraries, with unique molecular identifiers being used to normalize TCRbeta repertoire quantification. TCRdb ran its own pipeline on the public reads, namely fastp trimming at Q25 and MiXCR clone calling, and kept in-frame beta chains. Rows with a matching CDR3 protein are joined into one entry that keeps the most common DNA and genes. Across this sample there are about 350,000 distinct CDR3 sequences, with roughly 15% seen only once. Clones ranked in the top ten supply about 41% of the sample. Overall study outcomes, separate from this receptor: The high TCRbeta diversity at day 60 in some patients was ascribed to recipient T cells and intrathymic progenitors that had survived conditioning. The apparently early recovery of alphabetaT-cell counts about two months after transplant reportedly depended on only several hundred rapidly expanded clones that came from non-depleted graft cells. Over the following months the frequencies of hyperexpanded clones went down, and after one year T-cell counts and TCRbeta diversity were mostly credited to newly produced T cells.

This sample's treatment or condition label indicates: allogeneic hematopoietic cell transplantation with graft depleted of TCRalphabeta T cells and CD19 B cells. Transplant recipients were children who received TCRalphabeta/CD19-depleted allogeneic hematopoietic cell grafts. The CDR3 holds 15 amino acids from the cysteine to the phenylalanine. The CDR3 DNA has 45 bases and is translated from base 1. V is pruned by 1 base and J by 2 bases, leaving 3 bases of the junction without a gene match. The germline V gene (reference sequence) specifies LNHNV as CDR1 and YYDKDF as CDR2. Sequences were derived from PBMCs, mostly from graft donor cells, sampled 360 days after TCRalphabeta/CD19-depleted stem cell transplant. The receptor's source is a male patient aged 2 to 9 who had a stem cell transplant for acute lymphoblastic leukemia, so the T cells may come from the graft donor. The chain was built from TRBV15 and TRBJ2-3; TRBD1 aligns with 7 central bases. The CDR3 is CATSRGQGFTDTQYF. The DNA sequence is as follows: TGTGCCACCAGCAGAGGACAGGGATTCACAGATACGCAGTATTTT.